This T cell receptor (beta chain) came from a study of shared clonotypes between healthy human individuals. The germline V and J ends were trimmed by 5 bases and 3 bases, with 12 bases remaining between them. CDR1 is PRHDT, CDR2 FYEKMQ, per germline (reference sequence). This CDR3 region has 14 residues. Generated by immunoSEQ multiplex PCR, the TCRdb table keeps only in-frame clones and is missing some. The table has over 850,000 clones, about four fifths seen once. Source material: memory CD4+ T cells from PBMCs. Subset noted: CD45RA-negative fraction. V and J are TRBV13 and TRBJ2-3; D gene ambiguous. The sequence was collected from a young man in good health. Some clones in this sample may be carry-over from other donors' samples. This chain's CDR3 is CASSQMAVTDTQYF. Here the CDR3 DNA reads TGTGCCAGCAGCCAAATGGCGGTTACAGATACGCAGTATTTT. Combining the CDR3 with reference TRBV13 and TRBJ2-3 gives the whole variable domain AAGVIQSPRHLIKEKRETATLKCYPIPRHDTVYWYQQGPGQDPQFLISFYEKMQSDKGSIPDRFSAQQFSDYHSELNMSSLELGDSALYFCASSQMAVTDTQYFGPGTRLTVL.